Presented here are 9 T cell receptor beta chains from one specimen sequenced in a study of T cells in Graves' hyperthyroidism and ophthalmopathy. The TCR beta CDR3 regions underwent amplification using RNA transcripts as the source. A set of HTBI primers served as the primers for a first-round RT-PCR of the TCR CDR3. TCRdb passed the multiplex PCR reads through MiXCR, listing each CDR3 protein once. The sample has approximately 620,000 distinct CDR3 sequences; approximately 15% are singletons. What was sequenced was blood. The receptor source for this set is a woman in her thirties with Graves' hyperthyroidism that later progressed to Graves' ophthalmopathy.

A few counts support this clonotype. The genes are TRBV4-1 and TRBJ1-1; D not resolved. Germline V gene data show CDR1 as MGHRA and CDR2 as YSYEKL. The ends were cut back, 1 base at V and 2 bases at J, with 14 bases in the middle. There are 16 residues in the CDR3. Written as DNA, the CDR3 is TGCGCCAGCAGCCAAGGAGGCCCACTGATAAACACTGAAGCTTTCTTT. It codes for CASSQGGPLINTEAFF.

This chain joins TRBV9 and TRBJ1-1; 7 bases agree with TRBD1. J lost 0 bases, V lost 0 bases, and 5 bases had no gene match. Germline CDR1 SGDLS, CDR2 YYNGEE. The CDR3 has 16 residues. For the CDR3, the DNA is TGTGCCAGCAGCGTAGTCGGGACAGCTATGAACACTGAAGCTTTCTTT. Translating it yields CASSVVGTAMNTEAFF. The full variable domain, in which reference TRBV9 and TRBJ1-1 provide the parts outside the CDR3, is DSGVTQTPKHLITATGQRVTLRCSPRSGDLSVYWYQQSLDQGLQFLIQYYNGEERAKGNILERFSAQQFPDLHSELNLSSLELGDSALYFCASSVVGTAMNTEAFFGQGTRLTVV.

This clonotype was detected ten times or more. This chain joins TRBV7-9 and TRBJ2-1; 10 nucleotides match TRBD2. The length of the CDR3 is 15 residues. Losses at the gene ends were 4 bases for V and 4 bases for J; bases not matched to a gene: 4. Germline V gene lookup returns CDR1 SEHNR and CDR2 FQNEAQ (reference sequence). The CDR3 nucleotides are TGTGCCAGCAGCTCCGCTAGCGGGGGTTACAATGAGCAGTTCTTC. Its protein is CASSSASGGYNEQFF.

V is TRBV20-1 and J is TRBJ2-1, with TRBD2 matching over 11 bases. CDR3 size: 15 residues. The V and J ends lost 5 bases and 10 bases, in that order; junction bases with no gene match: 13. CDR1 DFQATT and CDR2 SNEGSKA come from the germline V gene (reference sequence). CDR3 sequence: CSASPTSGIVREQFF. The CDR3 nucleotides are TGCAGTGCTTCCCCGACTAGCGGGATAGTTCGGGAGCAGTTCTTC.

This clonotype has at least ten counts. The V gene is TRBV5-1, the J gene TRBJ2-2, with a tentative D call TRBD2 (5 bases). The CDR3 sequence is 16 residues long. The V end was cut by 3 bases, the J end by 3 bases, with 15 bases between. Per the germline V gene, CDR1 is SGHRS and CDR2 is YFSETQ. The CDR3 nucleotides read TGCGCCAGCAGCTCCCTGGCGGCGGGTGACACCGGGGAGCTGTTTTTT. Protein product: CASSSLAAGDTGELFF.

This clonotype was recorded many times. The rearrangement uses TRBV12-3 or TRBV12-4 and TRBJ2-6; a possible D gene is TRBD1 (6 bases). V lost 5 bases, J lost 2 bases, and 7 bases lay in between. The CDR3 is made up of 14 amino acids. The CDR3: CASSGQTGANVLTF. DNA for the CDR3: TGTGCCAGCAGTGGACAGACTGGGGCCAACGTCCTGACTTTC.

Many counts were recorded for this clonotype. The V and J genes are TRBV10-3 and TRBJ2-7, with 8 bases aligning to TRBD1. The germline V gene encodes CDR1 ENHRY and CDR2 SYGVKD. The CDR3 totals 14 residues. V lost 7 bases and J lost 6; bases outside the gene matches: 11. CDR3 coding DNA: TGTGCCATCAACCTGGGACAGGCCAGTGGCGAGCAGTACTTC. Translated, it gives CAINLGQASGEQYF.

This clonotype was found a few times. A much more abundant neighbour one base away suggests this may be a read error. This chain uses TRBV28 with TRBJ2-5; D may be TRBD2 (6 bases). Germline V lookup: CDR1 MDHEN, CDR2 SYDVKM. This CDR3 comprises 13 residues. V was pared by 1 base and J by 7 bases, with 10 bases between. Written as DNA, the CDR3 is TGTGCCAGCAGTTTATACCGGGGAGGGACCCAGTACTTC. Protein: CASSLYRGGTQYF. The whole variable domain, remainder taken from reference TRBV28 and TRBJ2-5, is DVKVTQSSRYLVKRTGEKVFLECVQDMDHENMFWYRQDPGLGLRLIYFSYDVKMKEKGDIPEGYSVSREKKERFSLILESASTNQTSMYLCASSLYRGGTQYFGPGTRLLVL.

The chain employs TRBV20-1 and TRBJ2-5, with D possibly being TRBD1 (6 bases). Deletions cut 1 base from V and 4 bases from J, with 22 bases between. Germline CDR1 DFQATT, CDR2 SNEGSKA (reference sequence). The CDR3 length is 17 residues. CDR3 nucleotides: TGCAGTGCTAGAGGCCAGGGACAAAGACCCGTCACAGAGACCCAGTACTTC. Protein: CSARGQGQRPVTETQYF.